Shown below are 25 T cell receptor beta chains from a single sample sequenced in a study of blood T cell repertoires in COVID-19. Some clones are missing from TCRdb's copy, which holds only in-frame ones; the method was immunoSEQ multiplex PCR. The sample holds 160,000 or so clones, 75% to 90% seen once. Sequencing was carried out using peripheral blood. Source of these receptors: a man aged 55 to 70 with acute or convalescent COVID-19.

The V call is TRBV4-1, the J call TRBJ1-2; D not certain. Germline V CDR1 and CDR2: MGHRA, YSYEKL. V was shortened by 1 base and J by 3 bases, with 12 bases between the two germline ends. The CDR3 runs to 15 residues. The chain's CDR3 is CASSQVEGIDYGYTF. The CDR3 DNA sequence: TGCGCCAGCAGCCAAGTGGAGGGTATAGACTATGGCTACACCTTC.

This chain uses TRBV2 with TRBJ2-3, with a tentative D call TRBD2 (6 bases). In germline, CDR1 is SNHLY, CDR2 FYNNEI. V was pared by 3 bases and J by 1 base, with 14 bases between. CDR3 length equals 16 residues. CDR3 nucleotide sequence: TGTGCCAGCAGTGAGGAACGGGCTAGCGGCACAGATACGCAGTATTTT. Its translation: CASSEERASGTDTQYF.

The rearrangement uses TRBV5-4 and TRBJ2-3; D is possibly TRBD1 (6 bases). V lost 4 bases, J lost 1 base, and 16 bases lay in between. CDR1 and CDR2 (germline): SGHNT, YYREEE (reference sequence). This CDR3 contains 16 residues. CDR3 nucleotides: TGTGCCAGCAGCATCAGCAGGGGAGTCGGCACAGATACGCAGTATTTT. Residues: CASSISRGVGTDTQYF.

Here the CDR3 reads CASSIKLTYEQYF. The CDR3 DNA reads as TGTGCCAGTAGTATAAAACTTACCTACGAGCAGTACTTC. The chain joins TRBV19 to TRBJ2-7; D unresolved. Germline V gene data show CDR1 as LNHDA and CDR2 as SQIVND (reference sequence). V was shortened by 2 bases and J by 2 bases, with 7 bases between the two germline ends. The CDR3 is 13 residues long.

The chain employs TRBV29-1 and TRBJ2-5; perhaps TRBD1 as D (5 bases). Trimming stripped 4 bases from V and 2 bases from J, with 14 bases between. The length of the CDR3 is 14 residues. CDR1 is SQVTM, CDR2 ANQGSEA, per germline. The CDR3 is CSVVKGLGQETQYF. In nucleotides, the CDR3 is TGCAGCGTTGTGAAGGGGCTGGGGCAAGAGACCCAGTACTTC.

The V and J genes are TRBV5-1 and TRBJ2-3; 8 nucleotides match TRBD1. V shed 3 bases and J 6 bases; nucleotides not matched to a gene: 9. The CDR3 runs to 15 residues. Germline CDR1 is SGHRS and CDR2 is YFSETQ. The CDR3, as DNA: TGCGCCAGCAGCTCAAGGACAGGGAGATCGGATACGCAGTATTTT. Translated, it gives CASSSRTGRSDTQYF.

The gene calls are TRBV5-3 and TRBJ2-7; no reliable D call. TRBV5-3 is an ORF for which the function is uncertain. The length of the CDR3 is 13 residues. The V gene lost 4 bases and the J gene lost 5 bases, with 13 bases spanning the gap. The CDR3 is CARSPAMGNEQYF. In nucleotides, the CDR3 is TGTGCCAGAAGCCCGGCAATGGGCAACGAGCAGTACTTC.

The chain couples TRBV4-2 to TRBJ2-1, with TRBD2 matching over 7 bases. The CDR3 is 14 amino acids. The V gene end was trimmed by 3 bases and the J gene end by 6 bases; junction bases not matched to a gene: 5. Germline CDR1 reads LGHNA; CDR2 reads YNFKEQ. CDR3 sequence (DNA): TGTGCCAGCAGCCAGCGCGGACTAGGCAATGAGCAGTTCTTC. Amino acid sequence: CASSQRGLGNEQFF.

This clone appeared once. The gene calls are TRBV28 and TRBJ2-2; 14 bases fit TRBD2. There are 16 residues in the CDR3. Unmatched junction bases numbered 5, after V lost 8 bases and J lost 3 bases. Germline CDR1 reads MDHEN; CDR2 reads SYDVKM. CDR3 in amino acids: CASGTSGGQHTGELFF. CDR3 bases: TGTGCCAGCGGGACTAGCGGGGGCCAACACACCGGGGAGCTGTTTTTT.

This clone is a singleton in its sample. CDR3 in amino acids: CASRGVGGTQYF. The CDR3 coding sequence is TGCGCCAGCAGGGGCGTGGGGGGAACGCAGTATTTT. The chain couples TRBV4-1 to TRBJ2-3; D may be TRBD2 (6 bases). This CDR3 has 12 amino acids. With 6 bases removed from V and 9 bases from J, the gap between germline ends came to 13 bases. Per germline, CDR1 MGHRA and CDR2 YSYEKL.

This clone has only a few counts. The J gene is TRBJ2-1, the V gene TRBV28; 7 bases map to TRBD2. CDR3 length equals 15 residues. J lost 7 bases, V lost 3 bases, and 9 bases had no gene match. The germline V gene has CDR1 MDHEN and CDR2 SYDVKM. The CDR3 sequence: CASSLAGVEENEQFF. The CDR3 bases are TGTGCCAGCAGTTTGGCGGGAGTGGAAGAGAATGAGCAGTTCTTC.

The genes are TRBV4-1 and TRBJ2-3; a possible D gene is TRBD2 (6 bases). V dropped 5 bases and J dropped 3 bases, with 15 bases sitting between them. The CDR3 spans 15 residues. Germline values: CDR1 MGHRA, CDR2 YSYEKL. This chain's CDR3 is CASSKAGSKTDTQYF. CDR3 in DNA: TGCGCCAGCAGCAAGGCGGGGAGCAAAACAGATACGCAGTATTTT.

V is TRBV18 and J is TRBJ2-7, with 13 bases aligning to TRBD2. The junction had 4 bases not matched to a gene; V was cut back by 4 bases and J by 7 bases. The CDR3 runs 14 residues. Germline assignment: CDR1 KGHSH and CDR2 LQKENI. DNA of the CDR3: TGTGCCAGCTCACTGACTAGCGGGGGGAAAGAGCAGTACTTC. Its translation is CASSLTSGGKEQYF.

The V gene is TRBV19, the J gene TRBJ2-1; 11 bases fit TRBD1. The CDR3 loop spans 15 amino acids. Unmatched junction bases numbered 6, after V lost 6 bases and J lost 5 bases. The V gene's germline CDR1 is LNHDA and CDR2 SQIVND (reference sequence). The CDR3 nucleotides read TGTGCCAGTAGCCGGGACAGGGGGGGGAACAATGAGCAGTTCTTC. Its translation is CASSRDRGGNNEQFF.

The chain carries TRBV19 and TRBJ2-7; no clear D. V was clipped by 9 bases and J by 4 bases, with 25 bases between them. CDR3 length equals 16 residues. The germline CDR1 and CDR2 sequences are LNHDA and SQIVND (reference sequence). CDR3: CARDPLGERSYYEQYF. CDR3 DNA sequence: TGTGCCAGAGACCCCCTGGGTGAGAGGTCTTATTACGAGCAGTACTTC.

The chain recombines TRBV7-3 with TRBJ2-1; possibly TRBD2 for D (5 bases). The germline CDR1 and CDR2 sequences are SGHTA and FQGTGA. The CDR3 is 11 residues long. The V end lost 4 bases, the J end lost 10 bases, and 8 bases lay between the germline ends. The CDR3 DNA sequence: TGTGCCAGCAGCTCCTCGGGGGAGCAGTTCTTC. Protein: CASSSSGEQFF.

This chain connects TRBV27 to TRBJ1-2; D is undetermined. With 6 bases removed from V and 2 bases from J, the gap between germline ends came to 10 bases. The CDR3 contains 13 residues. Germline loops: CDR1 MNHEY, CDR2 SMNVEV (reference sequence). CDR3 sequence: CASSPGRNYGYTF. The CDR3 nucleotides are TGTGCCAGCAGCCCGGGGAGGAACTATGGCTACACCTTC.

V usage is TRBV7-2 and J usage is TRBJ2-5; D may be TRBD2 (5 bases). CDR3 length: 14 residues. V lost 10 bases, J lost 4 bases, and 19 bases lay in between. The V gene's germline CDR1 is SGHTA and CDR2 FQGNSA. CDR3 DNA sequence: TGTGCCACCAAGGATACCGGGGTTGCAGAGACCCAGTACTTC. Translated, it gives CATKDTGVAETQYF.

The chain employs TRBV10-3 and TRBJ2-7, with D tentatively TRBD2 (6 bases). CDR3 length: 14 amino acids. V was shortened by 5 bases and J by 4 bases, with 15 bases between the two germline ends. Germline CDR1 and CDR2: ENHRY and SYGVKD. The CDR3 reads CAISLEGGSYEQYF. The DNA of the CDR3 is TGTGCCATCAGTCTGGAGGGCGGGTCTTACGAGCAGTACTTC.

The chain is built from TRBV9 and TRBJ2-1; 7 nucleotides align to TRBD1. The CDR3 spans 15 residues. With V trimmed by 2 bases and J by 9 bases, 11 bases remained unmatched. Per the germline V gene, CDR1 is SGDLS and CDR2 is YYNGEE. The CDR3 loop reads CASSVGTVGGSEQFF. The CDR3 region has the DNA TGTGCCAGCAGCGTCGGGACAGTCGGTGGCAGTGAGCAGTTCTTC. Variable domain in full (rest from reference TRBV9 and TRBJ2-1): DSGVTQTPKHLITATGQRVTLRCSPRSGDLSVYWYQQSLDQGLQFLIQYYNGEERAKGNILERFSAQQFPDLHSELNLSSLELGDSALYFCASSVGTVGGSEQFFGPGTRLTVL.

J is TRBJ2-5 and V is TRBV28; TRBD1 is a possible D gene (6 bases). CDR3 length equals 13 residues. Deletions cut 4 bases from V and 4 bases from J, with 10 bases between. CDR1 and CDR2 (germline): MDHEN, SYDVKM. The CDR3 sequence: CASSSQGGETQYF. CDR3 coding DNA: TGTGCCAGCAGTTCACAGGGTGGAGAGACCCAGTACTTC.

The chain carries TRBV3-1 (or the pseudogene TRBV3-2) and TRBJ1-2, with D maybe TRBD1 (5 bases). Trimming stripped 0 bases from V and 5 bases from J, with 10 bases between. The CDR3 covers 14 residues. CDR1 and CDR2 from the germline V gene are LGHDT and YNNKEL (reference sequence). In DNA, the CDR3 is TGTGCCAGCAGCCAAGATCGGGGGAATTATGGCTACACCTTC. Translation: CASSQDRGNYGYTF.

The rearrangement joins TRBV5-4 to TRBJ2-5, with TRBD2 as a possible D gene (5 bases). The germline V gene has CDR1 SGHNT and CDR2 YYREEE (reference sequence). The CDR3 is 13 residues long. V shed 1 base and J shed 5 bases, with 9 bases lying between them. In nucleotides, the CDR3 is TGTGCCAGCAGCTTGCGGGGTTGGGAGACCCAGTACTTC. Residues: CASSLRGWETQYF.

This chain links TRBV7-3 with TRBJ2-1; the match to TRBD2 covers 14 bases. J gave up 9 bases and V 5 bases, and 9 bases lay outside the gene matches. Germline V gene data show CDR1 as SGHTA and CDR2 as FQGTGA. The CDR3 totals 16 residues. The CDR3 loop reads CASSPRGLAGEGEQFF. DNA for the CDR3: TGTGCCAGCAGCCCTAGGGGACTAGCGGGAGAAGGTGAGCAGTTCTTC.

V usage is TRBV7-9 and J usage is TRBJ1-2; 7 bases fit TRBD1. The germline V gene encodes CDR1 SEHNR and CDR2 FQNEAQ (reference sequence). V was clipped by 5 bases and J by 4 bases; unmatched bases: 10. CDR3 length equals 15 residues. The CDR3 sequence: CASSGDRDLAYGYTF. The CDR3 DNA follows: TGTGCCAGCAGCGGCGACAGGGACCTCGCCTATGGCTACACCTTC.